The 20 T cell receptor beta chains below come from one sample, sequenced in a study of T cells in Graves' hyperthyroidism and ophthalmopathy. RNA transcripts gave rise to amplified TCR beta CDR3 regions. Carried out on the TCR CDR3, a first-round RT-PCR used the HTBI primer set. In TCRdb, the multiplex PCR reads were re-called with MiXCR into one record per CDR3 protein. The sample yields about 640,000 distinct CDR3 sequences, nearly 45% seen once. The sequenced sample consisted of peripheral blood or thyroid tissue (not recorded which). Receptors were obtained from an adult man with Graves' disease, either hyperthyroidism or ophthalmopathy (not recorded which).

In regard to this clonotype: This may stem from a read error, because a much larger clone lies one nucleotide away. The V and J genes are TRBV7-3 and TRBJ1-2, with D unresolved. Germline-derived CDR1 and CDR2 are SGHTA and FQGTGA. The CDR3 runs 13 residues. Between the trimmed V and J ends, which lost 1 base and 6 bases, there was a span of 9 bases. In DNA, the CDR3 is TGTGCCAGCAGCTTAAGGGTGCGGCATGGCTACACCTTC. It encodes CASSLRVRHGYTF. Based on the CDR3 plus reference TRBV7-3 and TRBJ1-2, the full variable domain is GAGVSQTPSNKVTEKGKYVELRCDPISGHTALYWYRQSLGQGPEFLIYFQGTGAADDSGLPNDRFFAVRPEGSVSTLKIQRTERGDSAVYLCASSLRVRHGYTFGSGTRLTVV.

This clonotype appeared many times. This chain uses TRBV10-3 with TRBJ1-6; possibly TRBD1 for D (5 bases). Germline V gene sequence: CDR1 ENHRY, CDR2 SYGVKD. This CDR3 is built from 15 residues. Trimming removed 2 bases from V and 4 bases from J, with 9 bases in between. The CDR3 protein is CAISETGGYNSPLHF. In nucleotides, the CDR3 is TGTGCCATCAGTGAGACGGGGGGATATAATTCACCCCTCCACTTT.

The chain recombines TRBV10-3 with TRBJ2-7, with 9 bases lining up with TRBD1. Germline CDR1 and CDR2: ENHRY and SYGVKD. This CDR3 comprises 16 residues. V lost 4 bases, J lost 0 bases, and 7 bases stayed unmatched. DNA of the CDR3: TGTGCCATCAGTGGATCGGGGACAGGGAACTCCTACGAGCAGTACTTC. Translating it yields CAISGSGTGNSYEQYF.

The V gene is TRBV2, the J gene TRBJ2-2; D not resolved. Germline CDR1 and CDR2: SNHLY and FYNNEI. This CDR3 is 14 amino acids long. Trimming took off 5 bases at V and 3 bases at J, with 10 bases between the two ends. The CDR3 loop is CASSKNRYTGELFF. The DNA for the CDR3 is TGTGCCAGCAGTAAAAACAGATACACCGGGGAGCTGTTTTTT.

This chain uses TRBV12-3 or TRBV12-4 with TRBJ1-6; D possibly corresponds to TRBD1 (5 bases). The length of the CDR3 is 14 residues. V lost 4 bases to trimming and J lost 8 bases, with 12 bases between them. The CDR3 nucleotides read TGTGCCAGCAGTTACAAAGGGGCGGATTCACCCCTCCACTTT. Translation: CASSYKGADSPLHF.

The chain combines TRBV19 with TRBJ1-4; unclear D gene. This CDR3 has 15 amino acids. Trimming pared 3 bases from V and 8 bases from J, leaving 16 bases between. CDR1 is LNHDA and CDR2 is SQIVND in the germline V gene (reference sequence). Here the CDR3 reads CASSIRMREREKLFF. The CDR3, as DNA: TGTGCCAGTAGTATTCGTATGCGGGAACGGGAAAAACTGTTTTTT.

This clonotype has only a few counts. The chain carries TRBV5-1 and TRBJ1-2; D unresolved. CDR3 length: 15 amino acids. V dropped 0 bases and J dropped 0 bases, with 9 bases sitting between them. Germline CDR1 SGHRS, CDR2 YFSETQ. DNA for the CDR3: TGCGCCAGCAGCTTGGACGGGAAAACTAACTATGGCTACACCTTC. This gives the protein CASSLDGKTNYGYTF.

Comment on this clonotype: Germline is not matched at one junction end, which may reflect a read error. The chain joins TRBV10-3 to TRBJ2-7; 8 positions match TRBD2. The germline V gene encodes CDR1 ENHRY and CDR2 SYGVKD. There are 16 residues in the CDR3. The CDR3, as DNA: TGTGCCAGCAGTGAGTCGAGCCGGGGGGGGAGTTACGAGCAGTACTTC. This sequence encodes CASSESSRGGSYEQYF.

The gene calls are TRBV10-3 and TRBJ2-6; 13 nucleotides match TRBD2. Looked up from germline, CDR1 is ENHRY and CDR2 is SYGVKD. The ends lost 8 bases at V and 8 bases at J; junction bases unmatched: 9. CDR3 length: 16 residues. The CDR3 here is CAIDVGGLAGTNVLTF. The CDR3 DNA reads TGTGCCATCGACGTGGGGGGACTAGCGGGGACCAACGTCCTGACTTTC.

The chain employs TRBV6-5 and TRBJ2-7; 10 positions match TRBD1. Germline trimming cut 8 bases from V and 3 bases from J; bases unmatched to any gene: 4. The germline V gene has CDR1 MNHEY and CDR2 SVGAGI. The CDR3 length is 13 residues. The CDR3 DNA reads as TGTGCCAGCGCCGGACAGGGGGACTACGAGCAGTACTTC. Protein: CASAGQGDYEQYF.

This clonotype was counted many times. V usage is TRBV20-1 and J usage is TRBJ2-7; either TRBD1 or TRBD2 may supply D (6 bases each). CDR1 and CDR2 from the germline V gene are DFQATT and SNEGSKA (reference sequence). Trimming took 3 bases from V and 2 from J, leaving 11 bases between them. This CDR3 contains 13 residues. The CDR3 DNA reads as TGCAGTGCTAGGGGGGGCGGCGCCTACGAGCAGTACTTC. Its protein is CSARGGGAYEQYF.

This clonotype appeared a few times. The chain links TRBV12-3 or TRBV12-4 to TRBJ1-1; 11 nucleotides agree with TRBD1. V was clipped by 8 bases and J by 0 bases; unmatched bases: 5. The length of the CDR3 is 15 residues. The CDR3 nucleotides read TGTGCCAGCGCCGGGACAGGGGGACTGAACACTGAAGCTTTCTTT. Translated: CASAGTGGLNTEAFF.

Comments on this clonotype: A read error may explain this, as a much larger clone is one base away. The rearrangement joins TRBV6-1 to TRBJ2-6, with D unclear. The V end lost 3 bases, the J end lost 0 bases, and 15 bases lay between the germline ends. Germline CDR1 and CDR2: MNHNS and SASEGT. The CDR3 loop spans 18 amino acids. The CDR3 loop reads CASSESDGTSSGANVLTF. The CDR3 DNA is TGTGCCAGCAGTGAGTCCGACGGAACCTCCTCTGGGGCCAACGTCCTGACTTTC.

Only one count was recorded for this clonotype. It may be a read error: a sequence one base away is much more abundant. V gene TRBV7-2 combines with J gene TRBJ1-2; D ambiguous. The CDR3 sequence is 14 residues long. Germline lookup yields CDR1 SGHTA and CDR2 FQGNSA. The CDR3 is CASSLVRSNYGHTF. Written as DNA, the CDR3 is TGTGCCAGCAGCTTGGTGCGGTCTAACTATGGCCACACCTTC.

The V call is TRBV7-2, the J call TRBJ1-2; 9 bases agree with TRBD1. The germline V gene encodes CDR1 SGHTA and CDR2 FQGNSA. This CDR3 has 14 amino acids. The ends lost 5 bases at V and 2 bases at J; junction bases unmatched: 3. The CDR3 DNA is TGTGCCAGCAGCAAACAGGGGGCCAACTATGGCTACACCTTC. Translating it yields CASSKQGANYGYTF.

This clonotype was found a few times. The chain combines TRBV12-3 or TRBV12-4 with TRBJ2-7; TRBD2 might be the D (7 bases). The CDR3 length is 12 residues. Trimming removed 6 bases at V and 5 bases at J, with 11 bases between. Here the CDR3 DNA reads TGTGCCAGCAGCGCGGGGGCAGACGAGCAGTACTTC. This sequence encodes CASSAGADEQYF.

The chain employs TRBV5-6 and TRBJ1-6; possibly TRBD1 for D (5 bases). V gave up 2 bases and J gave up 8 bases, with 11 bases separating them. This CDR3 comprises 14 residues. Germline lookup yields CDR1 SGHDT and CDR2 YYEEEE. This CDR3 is CASSFRTSDSPLHF. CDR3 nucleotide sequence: TGTGCCAGCAGCTTTCGGACAAGCGATTCACCCCTCCACTTT. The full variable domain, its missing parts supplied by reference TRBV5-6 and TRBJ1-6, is DAGVTQSPTHLIKTRGQQVTLRCSPKSGHDTVSWYQQALGQGPQFIFQYYEEEERQRGNFPDRFSGHQFPNYSSELNVNALLLGDSALYLCASSFRTSDSPLHFGNGTRLTVT.

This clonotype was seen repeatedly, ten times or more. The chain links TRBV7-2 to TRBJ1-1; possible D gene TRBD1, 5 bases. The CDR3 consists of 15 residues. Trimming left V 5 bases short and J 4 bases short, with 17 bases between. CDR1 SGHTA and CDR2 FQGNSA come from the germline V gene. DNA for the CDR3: TGTGCCAGCAGCCAACCTCTAAGGGGAAGCACTGAAGCTTTCTTT. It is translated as CASSQPLRGSTEAFF.

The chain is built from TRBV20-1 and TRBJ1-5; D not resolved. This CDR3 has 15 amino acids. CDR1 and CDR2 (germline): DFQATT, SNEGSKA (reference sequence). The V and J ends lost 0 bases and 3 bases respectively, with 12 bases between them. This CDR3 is CSARDFRRPNQPQHF. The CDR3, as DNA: TGCAGTGCTAGAGATTTCAGGAGGCCCAATCAGCCCCAGCATTTT.

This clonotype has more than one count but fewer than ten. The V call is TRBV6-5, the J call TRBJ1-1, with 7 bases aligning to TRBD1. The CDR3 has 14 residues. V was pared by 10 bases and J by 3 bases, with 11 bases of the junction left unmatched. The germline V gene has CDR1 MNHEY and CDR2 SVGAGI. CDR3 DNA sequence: TGTGCCATCAGACCACAGGGGTGGGACACTGAAGCTTTCTTT. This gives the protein CAIRPQGWDTEAFF.